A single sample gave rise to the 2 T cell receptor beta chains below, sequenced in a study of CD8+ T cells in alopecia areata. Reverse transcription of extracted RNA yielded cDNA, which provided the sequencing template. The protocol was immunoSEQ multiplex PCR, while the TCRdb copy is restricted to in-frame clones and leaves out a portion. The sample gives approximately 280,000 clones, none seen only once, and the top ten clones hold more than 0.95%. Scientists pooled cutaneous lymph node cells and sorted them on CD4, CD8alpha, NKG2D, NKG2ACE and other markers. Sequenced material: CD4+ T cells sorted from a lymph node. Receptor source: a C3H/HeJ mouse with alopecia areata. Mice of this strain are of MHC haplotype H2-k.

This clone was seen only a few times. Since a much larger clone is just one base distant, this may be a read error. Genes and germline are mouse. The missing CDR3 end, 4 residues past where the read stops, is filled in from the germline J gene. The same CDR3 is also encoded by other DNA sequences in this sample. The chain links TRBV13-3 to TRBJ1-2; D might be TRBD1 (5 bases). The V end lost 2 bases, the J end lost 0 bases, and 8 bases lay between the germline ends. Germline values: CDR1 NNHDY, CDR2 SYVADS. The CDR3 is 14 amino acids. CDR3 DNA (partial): TGTGCCAGCAGTGAGGACAATGCAAACTCC. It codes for CASSEDNANS. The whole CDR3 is CASSEDNANSDYTF.

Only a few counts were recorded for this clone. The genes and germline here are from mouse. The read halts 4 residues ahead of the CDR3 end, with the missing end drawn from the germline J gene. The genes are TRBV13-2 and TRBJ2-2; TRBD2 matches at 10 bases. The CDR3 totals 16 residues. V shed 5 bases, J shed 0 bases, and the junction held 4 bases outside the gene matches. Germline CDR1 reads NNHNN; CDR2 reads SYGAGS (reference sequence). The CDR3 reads CASGLGLGSNTGQLYF. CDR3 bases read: TGTGCCAGCGGACTGGGACTGGGGTCAAACACCGGG.